Each of the 3 T cell receptor beta chains below was sequenced from the same sample in a study of blood T cells in healthy people across ages. Through a sample-barcoded 5' primer and a J-beta primer mix, a second PCR was run for roughly 6 to 11 cycles. Each CDR3 protein is one row after TCRdb ran MiXCR on the 5' RACE reads. Seen here are 1.5 million or so distinct CDR3 sequences, 42% observed once, and the top ten hold roughly 7.9%. The sequencing sample was made of blood. These receptors originate from a woman aged 18-35 years in good health.

V is TRBV28 and J is TRBJ2-7, with 9 bases fitting TRBD2. Trimming took 7 bases from V and 4 from J; bases not matched to a gene: 17. In germline, CDR1 is MDHEN, CDR2 SYDVKM. The CDR3 has 17 residues. CDR3 sequence (DNA): TGTGCCAGCACCATAGGGGGGGCTAGCGGGATTAATTACGAGCAGTACTTC. Translation gives CASTIGGASGINYEQYF.

Only a few counts were recorded for this clonotype. The rearrangement joins TRBV6-5 to TRBJ2-1; TRBD2 matches 13 bases. This CDR3 has 16 residues. CDR1 MNHEY and CDR2 SVGAGI come from the germline V gene. The trim removed 5 bases at V and 9 bases at J, leaving 10 bases unmatched. The CDR3, as DNA: TGTGCCAGCAGTCCCATCCCGGGACTAGCGGGGCCTGAGCAGTTCTTC. Protein sequence: CASSPIPGLAGPEQFF.

This clonotype showed up just a few times. This chain links TRBV6-2 or TRBV6-3 with TRBJ2-5; possible D gene TRBD2, 6 bases. The CDR3 is made up of 15 amino acids. In germline, CDR1 is MNHEY, CDR2 SVGEGT. Deletions cut 4 bases from V and 0 bases from J, with 12 bases between. The DNA of the CDR3 is TGTGCCAGCAGTTCCCTGGGACTTAACCAAGAGACCCAGTACTTC. Protein sequence: CASSSLGLNQETQYF.